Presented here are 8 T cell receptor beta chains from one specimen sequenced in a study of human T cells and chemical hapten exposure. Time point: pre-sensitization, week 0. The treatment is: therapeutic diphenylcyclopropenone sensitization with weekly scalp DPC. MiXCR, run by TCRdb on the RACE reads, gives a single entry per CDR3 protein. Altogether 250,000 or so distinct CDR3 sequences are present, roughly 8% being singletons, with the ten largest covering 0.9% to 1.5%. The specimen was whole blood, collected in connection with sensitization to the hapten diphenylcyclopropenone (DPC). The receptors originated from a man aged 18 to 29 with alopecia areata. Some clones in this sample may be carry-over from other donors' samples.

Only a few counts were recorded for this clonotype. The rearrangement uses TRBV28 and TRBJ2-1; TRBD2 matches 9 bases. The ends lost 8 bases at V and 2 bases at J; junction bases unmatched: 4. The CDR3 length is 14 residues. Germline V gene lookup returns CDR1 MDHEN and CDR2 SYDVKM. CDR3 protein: CASGSGGTYNEQFF. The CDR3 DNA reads TGTGCCAGCGGGAGCGGGGGGACCTACAATGAGCAGTTCTTC.

The CDR3 DNA is TGTGCCAGCAGCCCGGTAAGGGGGTCGAACACTGAAGCTTTCTTT. It is translated as CASSPVRGSNTEAFF. The chain uses TRBV7-2 and TRBJ1-1, with D possibly being TRBD1 (6 bases). The CDR3 spans 15 residues. V was clipped by 5 bases and J by 1 base, with 14 bases between them. Germline loops: CDR1 SGHTA, CDR2 FQGNSA.

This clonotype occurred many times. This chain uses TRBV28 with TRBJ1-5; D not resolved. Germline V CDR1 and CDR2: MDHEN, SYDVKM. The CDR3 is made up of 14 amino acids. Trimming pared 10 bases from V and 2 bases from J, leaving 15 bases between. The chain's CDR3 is CATWTVAGNQPQHF. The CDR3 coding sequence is TGTGCCACCTGGACGGTCGCGGGCAATCAGCCCCAGCATTTT.

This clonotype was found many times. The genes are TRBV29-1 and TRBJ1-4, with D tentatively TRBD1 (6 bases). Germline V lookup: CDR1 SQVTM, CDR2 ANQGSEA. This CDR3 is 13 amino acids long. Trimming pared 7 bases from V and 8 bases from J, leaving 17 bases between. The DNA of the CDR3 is TGCAGCGCCGGAGGGGGGGCTGCGGAAAAACTGTTTTTT. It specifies CSAGGGAAEKLFF.

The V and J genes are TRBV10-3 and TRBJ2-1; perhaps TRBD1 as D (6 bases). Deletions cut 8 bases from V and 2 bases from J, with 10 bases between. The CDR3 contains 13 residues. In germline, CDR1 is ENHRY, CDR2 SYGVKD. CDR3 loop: CAIRDTTYNEQFF. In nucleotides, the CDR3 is TGTGCCATCCGGGACACTACCTACAATGAGCAGTTCTTC.

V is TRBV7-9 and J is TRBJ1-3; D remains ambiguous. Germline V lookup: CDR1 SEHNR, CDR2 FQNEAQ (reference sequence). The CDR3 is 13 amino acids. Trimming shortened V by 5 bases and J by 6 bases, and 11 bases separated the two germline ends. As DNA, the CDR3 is TGTGCCAGCAGCGAGTACAATAAAAACACCATATATTTT. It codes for CASSEYNKNTIYF.

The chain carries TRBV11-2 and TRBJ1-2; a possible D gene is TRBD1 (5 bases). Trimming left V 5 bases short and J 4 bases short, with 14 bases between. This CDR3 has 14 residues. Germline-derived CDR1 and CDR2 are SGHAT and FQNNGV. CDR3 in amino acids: CASSKTVFGYGYTF. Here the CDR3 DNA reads TGTGCCAGCAGCAAGACAGTTTTCGGCTATGGCTACACCTTC. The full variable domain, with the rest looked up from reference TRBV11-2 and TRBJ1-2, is EAGVAQSPRYKIIEKRQSVAFWCNPISGHATLYWYQQILGQGPKLLIQFQNNGVVDDSQLPKDRFSAERLKGVDSTLKIQPAKLEDSAVYLCASSKTVFGYGYTFGSGTRLTVV.

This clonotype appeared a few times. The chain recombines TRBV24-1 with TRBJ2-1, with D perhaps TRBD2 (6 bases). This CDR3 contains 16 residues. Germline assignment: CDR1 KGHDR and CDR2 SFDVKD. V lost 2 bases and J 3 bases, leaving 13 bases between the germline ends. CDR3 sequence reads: CATSDSGEFGYNEQFF. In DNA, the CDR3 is TGTGCCACCAGTGATTCGGGGGAGTTCGGCTACAATGAGCAGTTCTTC.